Below, 32 T cell receptor beta chains from the same sample are listed, as sequenced in a study of shared clonotypes between healthy human individuals (dated by TCRdb to the early 2020s). Library preparation was by the immunoSEQ multiplex PCR assay. TCRdb re-hosts the immuneACCESS table, in-frame sequences only. Its copies lack some clones; in the studies checked, an unresolved V gene accounts for under half of them, and the cause for the rest is not known. Within this sample are about 1.5 million clones, with 95% to 99% of them counted one time only. The ten biggest clones cover 0.4% to 0.55% of the sample. Sequencing was done on a sample of naive CD4+ T cells sorted from blood. The cell subset or site tag for this specimen amounts to: CD45RA+ positively selected. The source of these receptors is a man younger than 40 in good health.

This chain connects TRBV7-9 to TRBJ2-1, with TRBD2 matching 7 bases. V gave up 5 bases and J gave up 7 bases; unmatched junction bases: 8. Per the germline V gene, CDR1 is SEHNR and CDR2 is FQNEAQ (reference sequence). The CDR3 is made up of 14 amino acids. The CDR3 reads CASSVGGPTNEQFF. The CDR3 nucleotides are TGTGCCAGCAGCGTGGGAGGGCCTACGAATGAGCAGTTCTTC.

The rearrangement uses TRBV2 and TRBJ2-7; D is undetermined. The CDR3 totals 14 residues. Trimming took off 6 bases at V and 0 bases at J, with 12 bases between the two ends. In germline, CDR1 is SNHLY, CDR2 FYNNEI. The CDR3 here is CASSGWVSSYEQYF. DNA of the CDR3: TGTGCCAGCAGCGGGTGGGTGAGCTCCTACGAGCAGTACTTC.

The genes are TRBV28 and TRBJ2-7; 8 bases line up with TRBD2. The CDR3 has 14 residues. Looked up from germline, CDR1 is MDHEN and CDR2 is SYDVKM. The ends lost 5 bases at V and 4 bases at J; junction bases unmatched: 7. CDR3 in amino acids: CASSPRLAGYEQYF. In DNA, the CDR3 is TGTGCCAGCAGTCCCCGGCTAGCGGGTTACGAGCAGTACTTC.

This clone was seen only once. This chain connects TRBV2 to TRBJ2-6; unclear D gene. The CDR3 extends over 13 amino acids. V gave up 3 bases and J gave up 5 bases, with 5 bases separating them. Germline V gene data show CDR1 as SNHLY and CDR2 as FYNNEI. CDR3 in DNA: TGTGCCAGCAGTGATTATAGGGCCAACGTCCTGACTTTC. Translation gives CASSDYRANVLTF. Together with reference TRBV2 and TRBJ2-6, the CDR3 gives the full variable domain: EPEVTQTPSHQVTQMGQEVILRCVPISNHLYFYWYRQILGQKVEFLVSFYNNEISEKSEIFDDQFSVERPDGSNFTLKIRSTKLEDSAMYFCASSDYRANVLTFGAGSRLTVL.

This chain links TRBV28 with TRBJ2-1, with 7 bases fitting TRBD2. CDR3 size: 15 residues. V lost 5 bases to trimming and J lost 6 bases; unmatched junction nucleotides: 10. Germline V lookup: CDR1 MDHEN, CDR2 SYDVKM. DNA of the CDR3: TGTGCCAGCAGTCAAGCGGGATCCTACTCCAATGAGCAGTTCTTC. Its translation is CASSQAGSYSNEQFF.

V is TRBV18 and J is TRBJ1-2; 10 bases are a match to TRBD1. With V trimmed by 3 bases and J by 1 base, 8 bases remained unmatched. The CDR3 length is 17 residues. Germline CDR1 and CDR2: KGHSH and LQKENI. The CDR3 protein is CASSPSRDRGFNYGYTF. CDR3 DNA: TGTGCCAGCTCACCGTCGAGGGACAGGGGTTTTAACTATGGCTACACCTTC.

This clone was seen a single time. The rearrangement links TRBV19 to TRBJ1-2; D is possibly TRBD1 (5 bases). The germline V gene encodes CDR1 LNHDA and CDR2 SQIVND (reference sequence). This CDR3 is 14 amino acids long. V was trimmed by 6 bases and J by 4 bases, leaving 15 bases between them. CDR3 residues: CASSQTGTPYGYTF. The CDR3 DNA reads TGTGCCAGTAGCCAAACAGGAACTCCCTATGGCTACACCTTC.

This chain links TRBV10-2 with TRBJ2-1, with D uncertain. V was trimmed by 0 bases and J by 3 bases, leaving 6 bases between them. This CDR3 region has 14 residues. The V gene's germline CDR1 is WSHSY and CDR2 SAAADI. The CDR3 here is CASSESVGYNEQFF. DNA of the CDR3: TGCGCCAGCAGTGAGTCGGTGGGCTACAATGAGCAGTTCTTC.

The gene calls are TRBV6-1 and TRBJ2-3; unclear D gene. The V gene lost 7 bases and the J gene lost 4 bases, with 15 bases spanning the gap. This CDR3 spans 14 amino acids. Germline CDR1 is MNHNS and CDR2 is SASEGT. The CDR3 sequence is CASKPEPSSDTQYF. As DNA, the CDR3 is TGTGCCAGCAAGCCAGAACCCTCTTCAGATACGCAGTATTTT.

The rearrangement joins TRBV7-6 to TRBJ2-7, with D maybe TRBD2 (6 bases). The CDR3 sequence is 18 residues long. Between the trimmed V and J ends, which lost 1 base and 1 base, there was a span of 20 bases. Germline V gives CDR1 SGHVS, CDR2 FNYEAQ. The CDR3 spells CASSLEAGGNTVSYEQYF. CDR3 coding DNA: TGTGCCAGCAGCTTAGAAGCGGGTGGTAATACGGTTTCCTACGAGCAGTACTTC.

The chain carries TRBV11-2 and TRBJ2-3, with D perhaps matching TRBD1 (5 bases). Trimming shortened V by 7 bases and J by 2 bases, and 10 bases separated the two germline ends. From germline, CDR1 is SGHAT and CDR2 FQNNGV. The CDR3 consists of 13 residues. The CDR3 region has the DNA TGTGCCAGCAACCCAGGGTACACAGATACGCAGTATTTT. It encodes CASNPGYTDTQYF. Looking up the rest from reference TRBV11-2 and TRBJ2-3 gives the full variable domain: EAGVAQSPRYKIIEKRQSVAFWCNPISGHATLYWYQQILGQGPKLLIQFQNNGVVDDSQLPKDRFSAERLKGVDSTLKIQPAKLEDSAVYLCASNPGYTDTQYFGPGTRLTVL.

Only one count was recorded for this clone. The chain couples TRBV21-1 to TRBJ1-5. TRBV21-1 is given as a pseudogene. This CDR3 has 15 amino acids. The CDR3 sequence is CASSSWALRCQPQHF. The CDR3 DNA reads TGTGCCAGCAGTAGCTGGGCCCTAAGGTGTCAGCCCCAGCATTTT.

The chain has TRBV5-4 and TRBJ2-7, with a weak D call TRBD2 (5 bases). Germline loops: CDR1 SGHNT, CDR2 YYREEE (reference sequence). V shed 6 bases and J shed 5 bases, with 18 bases lying between them. The CDR3 sequence is 14 residues long. CDR3 in amino acids: CASTDPTSLNEQYF. The DNA of the CDR3 is TGTGCCAGCACCGACCCTACTAGTCTCAACGAGCAGTACTTC.

This clone was recorded once. CDR3 sequence: CAISVGQGAGDTQYF. CDR3 coding DNA: TGTGCCATCAGTGTGGGACAGGGGGCTGGAGATACGCAGTATTTT. V gene TRBV10-3 combines with J gene TRBJ2-3, with TRBD1 identical over 12 bases. The CDR3 has 15 residues. Looked up from germline, CDR1 is ENHRY and CDR2 is SYGVKD. Trimming removed 4 bases from V and 5 bases from J; junction bases left unmatched: 4.

The CDR3 here is CASSLPRQGPLYEQYF. CDR3 sequence (DNA): TGTGCCAGCAGTCTCCCCCGACAGGGACCCCTTTACGAGCAGTACTTC. V and J are TRBV28 and TRBJ2-7, with TRBD1 matching over 7 bases. V shed 5 bases and J 4 bases; nucleotides not matched to a gene: 14. Germline V gene data show CDR1 as MDHEN and CDR2 as SYDVKM. CDR3 length: 16 amino acids.

The gene calls are TRBV5-1 and TRBJ2-3; perhaps TRBD2 as D (6 bases). There are 15 residues in the CDR3. Per the germline V gene, CDR1 is SGHRS and CDR2 is YFSETQ. V shed 6 bases and J shed 7 bases, with 21 bases lying between them. CDR3 in amino acids: CASTPGEQRIHTQYF. The CDR3 DNA sequence: TGCGCCAGCACCCCGGGAGAACAGCGTATACATACGCAGTATTTT.

The chain joins TRBV7-2 to TRBJ1-2, with D perhaps TRBD1 (6 bases). Germline V gene sequence: CDR1 SGHTA, CDR2 FQGNSA. Trimming took off 1 base at V and 3 bases at J, with 15 bases between the two ends. The CDR3 spans 16 residues. CDR3: CASSLGPRRGDYGYTF. The CDR3 DNA follows: TGTGCCAGCAGCTTAGGCCCGAGGAGGGGGGACTATGGCTACACCTTC.

J is TRBJ2-1 and V is TRBV7-9, with D maybe TRBD2 (7 bases). The germline CDR1 and CDR2 sequences are SEHNR and FQNEAQ (reference sequence). Deletions cut 5 bases from V and 0 bases from J, with 14 bases between. The CDR3 length is 16 residues. CDR3 in amino acids: CASSRRGGLSYNEQFF. CDR3 in DNA: TGTGCCAGCAGCCGGAGGGGGGGCCTCTCCTACAATGAGCAGTTCTTC. Together with reference TRBV7-9 and TRBJ2-1, the CDR3 gives the full variable domain: DTGVSQNPRHKITKRGQNVTFRCDPISEHNRLYWYRQTLGQGPEFLTYFQNEAQLEKSRLLSDRFSAERPKGSFSTLEIQRTEQGDSAMYLCASSRRGGLSYNEQFFGPGTRLTVL.

The genes are TRBV9 and TRBJ2-2; D is unresolved. Trimming took 0 bases from V and 5 from J, leaving 8 bases between them. The CDR3 sequence is 14 residues long. Germline CDR1 and CDR2: SGDLS and YYNGEE. This CDR3 is CASSVASHTGELFF. The CDR3 region has the DNA TGTGCCAGCAGCGTAGCCTCCCATACCGGGGAGCTGTTTTTT.

V usage is TRBV4-3 and J usage is TRBJ1-1; unclear D gene. Germline values: CDR1 LGHNA, CDR2 YSLEER. The CDR3 totals 16 residues. V was trimmed by 0 bases and J by 1 base, leaving 12 bases between them. DNA for the CDR3: TGCGCCAGCAGCCAAGATGGGAGCGGGTGGAACACTGAAGCTTTCTTT. It specifies CASSQDGSGWNTEAFF.

This chain connects TRBV27 to TRBJ2-1, with TRBD2 as a possible D gene (5 bases). Germline V gene data show CDR1 as MNHEY and CDR2 as SMNVEV (reference sequence). The ends were cut back, 2 bases at V and 8 bases at J, with 10 bases in the middle. This CDR3 has 13 amino acids. Here the CDR3 DNA reads TGTGCCAGCAGTTTAGCGGGCCGCGATGAGCAGTTCTTC. This encodes CASSLAGRDEQFF.

This rearrangement joins TRBV7-2 to TRBJ2-2; D call uncertain. Germline loops: CDR1 SGHTA, CDR2 FQGNSA. The CDR3 contains 13 residues. V was clipped by 0 bases and J by 4 bases, with 3 bases between them. In nucleotides, the CDR3 is TGTGCCAGCAGCTTAGCTGCCACCGGGGAGCTGTTTTTT. This sequence encodes CASSLAATGELFF.

The chain carries TRBV11-1 and TRBJ2-1; TRBD1 aligns across 10 bases. The V and J ends lost 5 bases and 7 bases, in that order; junction bases with no gene match: 8. CDR1 is SGHAT, CDR2 FQDESV, per germline (reference sequence). The CDR3 spans 15 residues. The CDR3 sequence is CASSLWTGGGNEQFF. CDR3 in DNA: TGTGCCAGCAGCCTCTGGACAGGGGGTGGGAATGAGCAGTTCTTC.

The chain uses TRBV14 and TRBJ1-1; 8 nucleotides line up with TRBD1. Germline V gives CDR1 SGHDN, CDR2 FVKESK. The CDR3 has 15 amino acids. V lost 0 bases, J lost 4 bases, and 4 bases stayed unmatched. In DNA form, the CDR3 reads TGTGCCAGCAGCCAAGACAGGGGGCGGTTCACTGAAGCTTTCTTT. Translating gives CASSQDRGRFTEAFF. Using reference TRBV14 and TRBJ1-1 for the parts outside the CDR3, the full variable domain is EAGVTQFPSHSVIEKGQTVTLRCDPISGHDNLYWYRRVMGKEIKFLLHFVKESKQDESGMPNNRFLAERTGGTYSTLKVQPAELEDSGVYFCASSQDRGRFTEAFFGQGTRLTVV.

This clone was recorded once. The rearrangement uses TRBV4-2 and TRBJ1-2; 8 nucleotides agree with TRBD1. CDR3 length equals 15 residues. V lost 0 bases to trimming and J lost 5 bases; unmatched junction nucleotides: 5. The germline V gene has CDR1 LGHNA and CDR2 YNFKEQ. The CDR3 protein is CASSQDFRGPYGYTF. CDR3 coding DNA: TGTGCCAGCAGCCAAGATTTCAGGGGGCCGTATGGCTACACCTTC.

The genes are TRBV14 and TRBJ1-2; TRBD1 aligns across 8 bases. The V segment lost 0 bases and the J segment 1 base; nucleotides outside the gene matches: 13. The CDR3 has 19 residues. The germline V gene has CDR1 SGHDN and CDR2 FVKESK. The CDR3: CASSQDRVLQGAGNYGYTF. The CDR3 DNA follows: TGTGCCAGCAGCCAAGATAGAGTTCTCCAGGGGGCTGGTAACTATGGCTACACCTTC.

The J gene is TRBJ2-3, the V gene TRBV5-6; D remains unclear. Germline V lookup: CDR1 SGHDT, CDR2 YYEEEE. V lost 4 bases, J lost 4 bases, and 7 bases lay in between. The CDR3 extends over 12 amino acids. The CDR3 DNA is TGTGCCAGCAGCCCAAGGTCAGATACGCAGTATTTT. It translates to CASSPRSDTQYF.

The chain carries TRBV7-2 and TRBJ1-1; D is perhaps TRBD1 (6 bases). From germline, CDR1 is SGHTA and CDR2 FQGNSA. CDR3 length equals 16 residues. V lost 7 bases and J lost 4, with 22 bases in between. CDR3 protein: CASTGGGAYRGTEAFF. The CDR3 nucleotides are TGTGCCAGCACCGGAGGGGGAGCGTATCGGGGCACTGAAGCTTTCTTT.

The rearrangement uses TRBV5-1 and TRBJ2-3, with D perhaps matching TRBD1 (5 bases). Trimming removed 0 bases at V and 4 bases at J, with 9 bases between. The CDR3 covers 14 residues. Per germline, CDR1 SGHRS and CDR2 YFSETQ. The chain's CDR3 is CASSLETGSDTQYF. DNA of the CDR3: TGCGCCAGCAGCTTGGAAACAGGTTCAGATACGCAGTATTTT.

V usage is TRBV5-1 and J usage is TRBJ1-4; a possible D gene is TRBD1 (6 bases). Germline CDR1 reads SGHRS; CDR2 reads YFSETQ. Trimming took off 3 bases at V and 7 bases at J, with 16 bases between the two ends. This CDR3 is 15 amino acids long. The CDR3 DNA is TGCGCCAGCAGCTCCTCCCGGGACACGGGTGAAAAACTGTTTTTT. Amino acids: CASSSSRDTGEKLFF. Filled out from reference TRBV5-1 and TRBJ1-4, the complete variable domain reads KAGVTQTPRYLIKTRGQQVTLSCSPISGHRSVSWYQQTPGQGLQFLFEYFSETQRNKGNFPGRFSGRQFSNSRSEMNVSTLELGDSALYLCASSSSRDTGEKLFFGSGTQLSVL.

The chain links TRBV5-5 to TRBJ2-1, with 10 bases that match TRBD2. J gave up 7 bases and V 0 bases, and 10 bases lay outside the gene matches. CDR3 length equals 17 residues. Germline lookup yields CDR1 SGHKS and CDR2 YYEKEE (reference sequence). The CDR3 DNA sequence: TGTGCCAGCAGCTTGGCGGGGTCTAGCGGGAGAGGGAATGAGCAGTTCTTC. This sequence encodes CASSLAGSSGRGNEQFF.

The CDR3 nucleotides are TGCGCCAGCAGAAACGGACCTATGAACACTGAAGCTTTCTTT. It is translated as CASRNGPMNTEAFF. The chain couples TRBV5-1 to TRBJ1-1; D is uncertain. V lost 5 bases and J 0 bases, leaving 11 bases between the germline ends. CDR3 size: 14 residues. Germline CDR1 and CDR2: SGHRS and YFSETQ.